The 24 T cell receptor beta chains below all came from one sample that was sequenced in a study of CD8 T cell repertoires and HIV-1 epitope variants. These TCRs are of unknown antigen specificity. Produced via immunoSEQ multiplex PCR; TCRdb's table is partial and in-frame only. The table lists over 4,500 clones, around 70% of them singletons, with about 42% in the top ten. The sample taken for sequencing was cultured CD8+ T cells derived from PBMCs. The receptor set was obtained from a male donor with HIV.

DNA for the CDR3: TGCGCCAGCAGTCGAACGGATGGCGACAGGGAGGATTACGAGCAGTACTTC. Amino acid sequence: CASSRTDGDREDYEQYF. The chain combines TRBV23-1 with TRBJ2-7; TRBD1 is a possible D gene (7 bases). TRBV23-1 counts as an open reading frame of uncertain function. The CDR3 length is 17 residues. With 4 bases removed from V and 4 bases from J, the gap between germline ends came to 23 bases.

CDR3 bases: TGTGCCAGCAGCCTGCAGGACAGCTTTAATGAAAAACTGTTTTTT. Protein product: CASSLQDSFNEKLFF. The chain employs TRBV11-2 and TRBJ1-4; weak D call: TRBD1 (6 bases). Per the germline V gene, CDR1 is SGHAT and CDR2 is FQNNGV. The CDR3 is made up of 15 amino acids. V gave up 5 bases and J gave up 4 bases, with 14 bases separating them.

This clone was seen once. The genes are TRBV30 and TRBJ2-5; D ambiguous. Germline CDR1 GTSNPN, CDR2 SVGIG (reference sequence). This CDR3 has 13 residues. V lost 3 bases, J lost 0 bases, and 8 bases lay in between. The CDR3 nucleotides are TGTGCCTGGAGAATGGGGAACCAAGAGACCCAGTACTTC. Protein: CAWRMGNQETQYF.

CDR3 sequence reads: CASSREEFSYEQYF. The CDR3 DNA sequence: TGCGCCAGCAGCCGCGAAGAGTTTTCCTACGAGCAGTACTTC. This rearrangement joins TRBV4-1 to TRBJ2-7; the D is unclear. The germline V gene encodes CDR1 MGHRA and CDR2 YSYEKL. The CDR3 totals 14 residues. Trimming left V 4 bases short and J 1 base short, with 11 bases between.

Concerning this clone itself: The junction differs from germline at one of its ends, possibly a read error. V is TRBV6-6 and J is TRBJ2-1; D possibly corresponds to TRBD2 (5 bases). Germline loops: CDR1 MNHNY, CDR2 SVGAGI (reference sequence). CDR3 length equals 14 residues. CDR3 in DNA: TGTGCCAGCAGTTCCCCGACTATTTACAATGAGCGGTTCTTC. Encoded protein: CASSSPTIYNERFF.

This clone was detected a few times. The V and J genes are TRBV2 and TRBJ2-1; D is perhaps TRBD1 (6 bases). The germline gives CDR1 SNHLY, CDR2 FYNNEI. The CDR3 spans 13 residues. Trimming pared 5 bases from V and 6 bases from J, leaving 11 bases between. This chain's CDR3 is CASSRTGPNEQFF. As DNA, the CDR3 is TGTGCCAGCAGTCGCACAGGGCCCAATGAGCAGTTCTTC.

The chain recombines TRBV6-5 with TRBJ2-6, with a weak D call TRBD2 (6 bases). The CDR3 spans 16 residues. V gave up 0 bases and J gave up 2 bases, with 8 bases separating them. CDR1 MNHEY and CDR2 SVGAGI come from the germline V gene. CDR3 nucleotide sequence: TGTGCCAGCAGTTACTCGACGGGGGCTGGGGCCAACGTCCTGACTTTC. Residues: CASSYSTGAGANVLTF.

The chain uses TRBV13 and TRBJ2-1; a possible D gene is TRBD2 (6 bases). This CDR3 is 14 amino acids long. V was clipped by 4 bases and J by 2 bases, with 9 bases between them. CDR1 and CDR2 from the germline V gene are PRHDT and FYEKMQ (reference sequence). The CDR3 nucleotides read TGTGCCAGCAGCTCCGGGGGACCCTACAATGAGCAGTTCTTC. This codes for CASSSGGPYNEQFF.

V and J are TRBV9 and TRBJ2-7; 8 nucleotides agree with TRBD1. The CDR3 runs 17 residues. Germline lookup yields CDR1 SGDLS and CDR2 YYNGEE. The J segment lost 3 bases and the V segment lost 0 bases, leaving 11 bases of the junction unmatched. The CDR3 coding sequence is TGTGCCAGCAGCGTAGCATTTCGGGACAGGCCACACTACGAGCAGTACTTC. The encoded protein is CASSVAFRDRPHYEQYF.

The J gene is TRBJ2-7, the V gene TRBV4-3, with 8 bases that match TRBD2. CDR3 size: 13 residues. The J segment lost 5 bases and the V segment lost 1 base, leaving 1 base of the junction unmatched. The germline CDR1 and CDR2 sequences are LGHNA and YSLEER. The CDR3 DNA sequence: TGCGCCAGCAGCCAAGGGACTAGCAACGAGCAGTACTTC. It specifies CASSQGTSNEQYF.

This clone appeared a single time. The gene calls are TRBV28 and TRBJ2-2, with TRBD1 matching over 7 bases. Germline V lookup: CDR1 MDHEN, CDR2 SYDVKM. The CDR3 runs 14 residues. The V and J ends lost 4 bases and 7 bases, in that order; junction bases with no gene match: 6. The CDR3 loop is CASSSVQGHGELFF. The CDR3 DNA is TGTGCCAGCAGTTCAGTACAGGGGCACGGGGAGCTGTTTTTT.

The chain has TRBV4-3 and TRBJ2-1; 7 bases fit TRBD1. Germline loops: CDR1 LGHNA, CDR2 YSLEER. There are 14 residues in the CDR3. J lost 7 bases, V lost 0 bases, and 3 bases had no gene match. The CDR3 region has the DNA TGCGCCAGCAGCCAAGATGAGGGGGCGAATGAGCAGTTCTTC. This gives the protein CASSQDEGANEQFF.

The genes are TRBV9 and TRBJ1-4; 9 bases are a match to TRBD1. This CDR3 contains 15 residues. J gave up 5 bases and V 3 bases, and 5 bases lay outside the gene matches. Germline V CDR1 and CDR2: SGDLS, YYNGEE. The CDR3 protein is CASSATGTGNEKLFF. In nucleotides, the CDR3 is TGTGCCAGCAGCGCGACCGGGACAGGGAATGAAAAACTGTTTTTT.

J is TRBJ2-7 and V is TRBV11-2; D call uncertain. Germline V gives CDR1 SGHAT, CDR2 FQNNGV. The ends were cut back, 3 bases at V and 0 bases at J, with 9 bases in the middle. The CDR3 spans 14 residues. The DNA of the CDR3 is TGTGCCAGCAGCTTTCACAGTTTCTCCTACGAGCAGTACTTC. Translating it yields CASSFHSFSYEQYF.

This clone came up a few times. The chain recombines TRBV11-1 with TRBJ2-1, with TRBD2 matching over 10 bases. This CDR3 region has 16 residues. Germline V gives CDR1 SGHAT, CDR2 FQDESV (reference sequence). V lost 0 bases, J lost 7 bases, and 6 bases stayed unmatched. CDR3 sequence: CASSLAWVAGGNEQFF. CDR3 DNA sequence: TGTGCCAGCAGCTTAGCGTGGGTAGCGGGAGGTAATGAGCAGTTCTTC. Full variable domain (rest looked up from reference TRBV11-1 and TRBJ2-1): EAEVAQSPRYKITEKSQAVAFWCDPISGHATLYWYRQILGQGPELLVQFQDESVVDDSQLPKDRFSAERLKGVDSTLKIQPAELGDSAMYLCASSLAWVAGGNEQFFGPGTRLTVL.

The J gene is TRBJ1-2, the V gene TRBV29-1, with D possibly matching TRBD1 (6 bases). The CDR3 totals 14 residues. V dropped 0 bases and J dropped 6 bases, with 14 bases sitting between them. Germline loops: CDR1 SQVTM, CDR2 ANQGSEA. The CDR3 loop is CSVEDMGGVDGYTF. As DNA, the CDR3 is TGCAGCGTTGAAGATATGGGGGGCGTGGATGGCTACACCTTC.

This chain links TRBV27 with TRBJ1-2; D possibly corresponds to TRBD1 (5 bases). Germline V gene sequence: CDR1 MNHEY, CDR2 SMNVEV (reference sequence). V was pared by 5 bases and J by 4 bases, with 26 bases between. There are 18 residues in the CDR3. CDR3 nucleotides: TGTGCCAGCAGTCCGGCGCCAGGTGGGGGTGTGGGGGGCTATGGCTACACCTTC. It codes for CASSPAPGGGVGGYGYTF.

This clone was seen a handful of times. The CDR3 DNA follows: TGTGCCAGCAGTTTACTAGGGCAGGGAGATGAGCAGTTCTTC. Translated, it gives CASSLLGQGDEQFF. This chain uses TRBV27 with TRBJ2-1; D may match TRBD1 or TRBD2 (5 bases each). Per germline, CDR1 MNHEY and CDR2 SMNVEV (reference sequence). V was cut by 2 bases and J by 8 bases, with 13 bases left in between. The CDR3 contains 14 residues.

The table lists this clone with a count of one. The V gene is TRBV7-9, the J gene TRBJ2-2, with 11 bases lining up with TRBD1. J gave up 7 bases and V 4 bases, and 11 bases lay outside the gene matches. Looked up from germline, CDR1 is SEHNR and CDR2 is FQNEAQ (reference sequence). This CDR3 contains 17 residues. This CDR3 is CASSSTRTGGAFGELFF. CDR3 nucleotides: TGTGCCAGCAGCTCCACTAGGACAGGGGGCGCTTTCGGGGAGCTGTTTTTT.

Concerning this clone itself: An end of the junction differs from the germline gene, which may be a read error. The same CDR3 arises from other DNA sequences in this sample as well. The rearrangement joins TRBV11-2 to TRBJ2-2, with 12 bases lining up with TRBD2. CDR3 length: 18 residues. Germline V gene sequence: CDR1 SGHAT, CDR2 FQNNGV. CDR3 region: CASSLTSGRTPGTGELFF. DNA of the CDR3: TGTGCCAGCAGCCTCACTAGCGGGAGGACCCCGGGCACCGGGGAACTGTTTTTT.

This clone was detected a few times. V gene TRBV6-5 combines with J gene TRBJ1-1; D is uncertain. CDR1 is MNHEY and CDR2 is SVGAGI in the germline V gene. The CDR3 runs to 14 residues. V was clipped by 3 bases and J by 0 bases, with 8 bases between them. The CDR3 region has the DNA TGTGCCAGCAGTTATTCGGAGCTGAACACTGAAGCTTTCTTT. Protein sequence: CASSYSELNTEAFF.

J is TRBJ2-5 and V is TRBV7-8, with 7 positions matching TRBD1. V was clipped by 5 bases and J by 3 bases; unmatched bases: 6. Germline CDR1 is SGHVS and CDR2 is FQNEAQ. The CDR3 runs to 14 residues. The CDR3 DNA follows: TGTGCCAGCAGCGAGGACAGGATCGAAGAGACCCAGTACTTC. Amino acid sequence: CASSEDRIEETQYF.

This clone has only a few counts. V gene TRBV15 combines with J gene TRBJ2-7; 7 bases align to TRBD1. Germline assignment: CDR1 LNHNV and CDR2 YYDKDF (reference sequence). There are 13 residues in the CDR3. Unmatched junction bases numbered 11, after V lost 9 bases and J lost 6 bases. The CDR3 coding sequence is TGTGCCACTCGGGGACAGTCTTCGGGCGAGCAGTACTTC. It specifies CATRGQSSGEQYF. The whole variable domain, filled in from reference TRBV15 and TRBJ2-7, reads DAMVIQNPRYQVTQFGKPVTLSCSQTLNHNVMYWYQQKSSQAPKLLFHYYDKDFNNEADTPDNFQSRRPNTSFCFLDIRSPGLGDTAMYLCATRGQSSGEQYFGPGTRLTVT.

The V gene is TRBV7-3, the J gene TRBJ2-1; a possible D gene is TRBD1 (6 bases). Per the germline V gene, CDR1 is SGHTA and CDR2 is FQGTGA. This CDR3 comprises 14 residues. V lost 0 bases and J 8 bases, leaving 11 bases between the germline ends. The CDR3 DNA reads as TGTGCCAGCAGCTTAACACAGGGTTTCGATGAGCAGTTCTTC. Translation: CASSLTQGFDEQFF.